This T cell receptor beta chain was obtained from a study of OX40 agonist ivuxolimab in advanced cancers. On the study more broadly: Dose-escalation patients suffered from hepatocellular carcinoma, melanoma, renal cell or head and neck cancer. Regarding the study as a whole: The authors also found low normalized T-cell clonal expansion in some nonresponders. Partial responders at 0.1-3.0 mg/kg had among the lowest clonal expansion.

Sampling of blood occurred at baseline, cycle 4 day 1, and cycle 7 day 1. Method: immunoSEQ multiplex PCR; TCRdb's copy keeps in-frame clones and lacks some. Of 20,000 to 30,000 clones detected, 65% to 90% appear once; the ten largest clones hold approximately 40%. Note on this clone: What it binds is not known.

This sample comprised CD4+ or CD8+ T cells sorted from blood, obtained in a trial of the OX40 agonist ivuxolimab. This TCR came from an adult with an advanced solid tumor such as melanoma, head and neck, liver or kidney cancer.

The CDR3 nucleotides read TGTGCCAGCAGCTTAGCTCCGGGGAATCAAGAGACCCAGTACTTC. Translation: CASSLAPGNQETQYF. The chain links TRBV7-8 to TRBJ2-5; TRBD2 might be the D (5 bases). Germline V gene sequence: CDR1 SGHVS, CDR2 FQNEAQ. V lost 0 bases and J lost 2, with 10 bases in between. CDR3 size: 15 residues. Full variable domain (remainder filled in from reference TRBV7-8 and TRBJ2-5): GAGVSQSPRYKVAKRGQDVALRCDPISGHVSLFWYQQALGQGPEFLTYFQNEAQLDKSGLPSDRFFAERPEGSVSTLKIQRTQQEDSAVYLCASSLAPGNQETQYFGPGTRLLVL.